Listed below are T cell receptor beta chains from one sample, sequenced in a study of blood T cell repertoires in COVID-19. The repertoire was sequenced with immunoSEQ multiplex PCR; TCRdb's copy has only in-frame clones and lacks some. This table holds over 50,000 clones, 91% found once. Sequencing was done on a sample of peripheral blood. All receptors derive from a middle-aged man with active COVID-19. The CDR3 runs from the conserved cysteine through the conserved F or W. The order of the fields is clone size, J gene, D gene, V gene, CDR3 protein, CDR3 DNA. A D gene is named only where the DNA matches it firmly. Clone sizes are given selectively: once, few, many, or a class where the clone is expanded.

>-|TRBJ2-2|TRBD2|TRBV28
CASSLGKRTSVYTGELFF
TGTGCCAGCAGTTTGGGGAAAAGGACTAGCGTATACACCGGGGAGCTGTTTTTT
>-|TRBJ2-2|-|TRBV4-1
CASSQPLTGELFF
TGCGCCAGCAGCCAACCCCTCACCGGGGAGCTGTTTTTT
>-|TRBJ1-1|TRBD1|TRBV28
CASSRDRGSVYTEAFF
TGTGCCAGCAGTCGGGACAGGGGGAGTGTGTACACTGAAGCTTTCTTT
>-|TRBJ1-3|-|TRBV30
CAWSPGRGLGNTIYF
TGTGCCTGGAGTCCCGGGCGGGGCCTGGGAAACACCATATATTTT
>-|TRBJ2-3|-|TRBV11-2
CASSISRTADTQYF
TGTGCCAGCAGCATTAGCCGTACGGCAGATACGCAGTATTTT
>few|TRBJ1-1|TRBD1|TRBV27
CASSLRDRLTEAFF
TGTGCCAGCAGTTTACGGGACAGGCTCACTGAAGCTTTCTTT
>-|TRBJ2-1|TRBD2|TRBV6-8
CASSSCTSGSLNEQFF
TGTGCCAGCAGCTCATGTACTAGCGGGAGTTTAAATGAGCAGTTCTTC
>-|TRBJ2-3|-|TRBV6-2/TRBV6-3
CASSYAVEENTQYF
TGTGCCAGCAGTTACGCAGTCGAGGAGAATACGCAGTATTTT
>-|TRBJ2-2|-|TRBV2
CASSALEVAGELFF
TGTGCCAGCAGTGCATTAGAGGTCGCCGGGGAGCTGTTTTTT
>-|TRBJ2-7|-|TRBV5-6
CASSLDRGYEQYF
TGTGCCAGCAGCTTGGATCGGGGCTACGAGCAGTACTTC
>-|TRBJ2-1|TRBD2|TRBV11-3
CASSLGGRAGYNEQFF
TGTGCCAGCAGCTTAGGCGGGAGGGCCGGGTACAATGAGCAGTTCTTC
>-|TRBJ2-1|TRBD1|TRBV29-1
CSVGYGTGYFPYEQFF
TGCAGCGTGGGATATGGGACAGGGTATTTTCCCTATGAGCAGTTCTTC
>-|TRBJ1-5|TRBD1|TRBV28
CASSSGQGPNQPQHF
TGTGCCAGCAGTTCAGGACAGGGACCCAATCAGCCCCAGCATTTT
>-|TRBJ1-6|-|TRBV2
CASLRGSSYNSPLHF
TGTGCCAGCCTGAGGGGGAGCTCCTATAATTCACCCCTCCACTTT
>-|TRBJ2-5|TRBD2|TRBV30
CAWSVSPASGSFWETQYF
TGTGCCTGGAGTGTATCTCCGGCTAGCGGGAGTTTTTGGGAGACCCAGTACTTC
>-|TRBJ1-2|-|TRBV29-1
CSADPGGPNYGYTF
TGCAGCGCCGACCCGGGGGGCCCTAACTATGGCTACACCTTC
>-|TRBJ2-1|-|TRBV25-1
CASSERETNNEQFF
TGTGCCAGCAGTGAACGGGAAACCAACAATGAGCAGTTCTTC
>-|TRBJ1-3|TRBD1|TRBV3-1/TRBV3-2
CASSAGGSGNTIYF
TGTGCCAGCAGCGCAGGGGGATCTGGAAACACCATATATTTT
>-|TRBJ2-1|TRBD2|TRBV6-5
CASSYGRERPEQFF
TGTGCCAGCAGTTACGGGCGGGAGCGGCCTGAGCAGTTCTTC
>-|TRBJ2-1|TRBD2|TRBV6-6
CASSYMGLEGHEQFF
TGTGCCAGCAGTTACATGGGACTAGAGGGCCATGAGCAGTTCTTC
>-|TRBJ2-1|TRBD2|TRBV3-1/TRBV3-2
CASSQRGGAGGEQFF
TGTGCCAGCAGCCAACGCGGGGGGGCCGGGGGGGAGCAGTTCTTC
>-|TRBJ1-1|-|TRBV19
CASSITQGMNTEAFF
TGTGCCAGTAGTATAACACAGGGAATGAACACTGAAGCTTTCTTT
>few|TRBJ2-2|-|TRBV5-6
CASSLPTGTGELFF
TGTGCCAGCAGCTTGCCCACAGGGACCGGGGAGCTGTTTTTT
>-|TRBJ2-1|TRBD1|TRBV7-6
CASSSWDSSYNEQFF
TGTGCCAGCAGCTCCTGGGACAGCTCCTACAATGAGCAGTTCTTC
>-|TRBJ2-3|TRBD1|TRBV28
CASSPFRDRVRGTDTQYF
TGTGCCAGCAGTCCGTTTCGGGACAGGGTGCGAGGCACAGATACGCAGTATTTT
>-|TRBJ2-1|-|TRBV7-2
CASSPQAAENEQFF
TGTGCCAGCAGCCCACAGGCGGCAGAGAATGAGCAGTTCTTC
>-|TRBJ2-5|TRBD1|TRBV27
CASMSYRTGTETQYF
TGTGCCAGCATGAGTTATCGGACAGGGACGGAGACCCAGTACTTC
>-|TRBJ1-2|-|TRBV28
CASSSNAHRVPYGYTF
TGTGCCAGCAGTTCGAACGCCCACAGGGTCCCTTATGGCTACACCTTC
>-|TRBJ2-1|TRBD2|TRBV30
CSCSGTSSYNEQFF
TGTTCCTGCTCCGGGACTAGCTCCTACAATGAGCAGTTCTTC
>-|TRBJ1-5|TRBD1|TRBV28
CASSQGGAGQPQHF
TGTGCCAGCAGCCAAGGGGGCGCAGGTCAGCCCCAGCATTTT
>-|TRBJ1-2|TRBD1|TRBV19
CASNYGQGNYGYTF
TGTGCCAGTAACTACGGACAGGGGAACTATGGCTACACCTTC
>-|TRBJ2-1|-|TRBV5-1
CASSLDYHYNEQFF
TGCGCCAGCAGCTTGGACTACCACTACAATGAGCAGTTCTTC
>-|TRBJ2-1|TRBD1|TRBV27
CASSFVQGANEQFF
TGTGCCAGCAGTTTCGTACAGGGGGCGAATGAGCAGTTCTTC
>-|TRBJ2-1|-|TRBV2
CASRDSRTGSYNEQFF
TGTGCCAGCCGCGATTCTCGAACCGGGTCCTACAATGAGCAGTTCTTC
>-|TRBJ2-7|TRBD1|TRBV27
CASSPLGTGRQYF
TGTGCCAGCAGTCCTCTCGGGACAGGTCGGCAGTACTTC
>-|TRBJ2-3|TRBD2|TRBV5-4
CASSLLGGGGADTQYF
TGTGCCAGCAGCTTGTTGGGTGGCGGGGGGGCGGATACGCAGTATTTT
>once|TRBJ2-1|-|TRBV3-1/TRBV3-2
CASSQAQGINEQFF
TGTGCCAGCAGCCAAGCGCAGGGTATCAATGAGCAGTTCTTC
>-|TRBJ2-1|-|TRBV3-1/TRBV3-2
CASSNSNEQFF
TGTGCCAGCAGCAACAGCAATGAGCAGTTCTTC
>few|TRBJ2-3|-|TRBV28
CASSSGRGHTDTQYF
TGTGCCAGCAGTTCGGGGCGGGGTCACACAGATACGCAGTATTTT
>-|TRBJ1-4|-|TRBV7-9
CASAWGPSGGGEKLFF
TGTGCCAGCGCCTGGGGGCCGTCGGGTGGAGGTGAAAAACTGTTTTTT
>few|TRBJ2-3|TRBD2|TRBV28
CASSIRRGGPDTQYF
TGTGCCAGCAGTATCCGGCGGGGGGGCCCAGATACGCAGTATTTT
>-|TRBJ2-2|-|TRBV7-9
CASSFQGPMNTGELFF
TGTGCCAGCAGCTTCCAGGGGCCGATGAACACCGGGGAGCTGTTTTTT